The T cell receptor beta chain under discussion was sequenced for a study of T-cell memory formation after mild COVID-19. Study results and caveats: Unconfirmed was the SARS-CoV-2 specificity of second-wave clones that peaked on day 37. Several responding clones turned up in pre-infection memory, indicating that cross-reactive memory may have taken part.

Concerning this clonotype: What it binds is unknown.

V dropped 0 bases and J dropped 5; count of bases not matched to a gene: 5. This CDR3 comprises 15 residues. Germline CDR1 is SGDLS and CDR2 is YYNGEE. TCRdb reprocessed the 5' RACE reads via MiXCR and lists one record per CDR3 protein. The sample has around 510,000 distinct CDR3 sequences, about 20% seen once. The TCR sequence derives from an adult woman who had mild COVID-19 (a few samples of this study predate the infection). Cell type and time point are not known. The V and J genes are TRBV9 and TRBJ1-1; 9 bases are a match to TRBD1. What was sequenced was PBMCs or a T cell subset sorted from them (not recorded which). As DNA, the CDR3 is TGTGCCAGCAGCGTAGGGACAGGGGAGCGGACTGAAGCTTTCTTT. Its translation: CASSVGTGERTEAFF.